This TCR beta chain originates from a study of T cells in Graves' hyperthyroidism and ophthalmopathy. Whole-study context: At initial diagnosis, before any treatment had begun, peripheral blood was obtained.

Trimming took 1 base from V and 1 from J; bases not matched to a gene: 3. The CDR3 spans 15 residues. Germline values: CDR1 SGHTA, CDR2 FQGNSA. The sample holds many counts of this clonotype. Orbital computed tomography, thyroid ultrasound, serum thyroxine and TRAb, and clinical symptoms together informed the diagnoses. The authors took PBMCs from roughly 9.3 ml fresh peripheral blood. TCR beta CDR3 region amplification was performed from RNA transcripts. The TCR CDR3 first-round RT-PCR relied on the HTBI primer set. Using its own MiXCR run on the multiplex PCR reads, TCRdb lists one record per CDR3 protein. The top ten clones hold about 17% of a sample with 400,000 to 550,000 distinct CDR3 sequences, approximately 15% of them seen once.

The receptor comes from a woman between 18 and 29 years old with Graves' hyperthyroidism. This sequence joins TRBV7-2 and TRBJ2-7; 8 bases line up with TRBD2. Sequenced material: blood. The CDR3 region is CASSLGLAHSYEQYF. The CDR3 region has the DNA TGTGCCAGCAGCTTAGGACTAGCGCATTCCTACGAGCAGTACTTC.